These 12 T cell receptor beta chains share one sample of origin, sequenced in a study of shared clonotypes between healthy human individuals. Profiling relied on immunoSEQ multiplex PCR, and the TCRdb table lists in-frame clones only, not all of them. The sample gives around 640,000 clones, 95% to 97% of which show up once; more than 0.085% is in the top ten. It was CD45RO-negative cells, positively selected for CCR7, that made up naive CD8 cells, with terminally differentiated effector memory CD45RA+ cells excluded. Sequenced input: naive CD8+ T cells sorted from blood. Every receptor here comes from a woman aged 30 to 39 in good health.

The table lists this clone with a count of one. The chain recombines TRBV5-8 with TRBJ2-5, with 10 bases identical to TRBD2. The germline gives CDR1 SGHTS, CDR2 YDEGEE. After removal of 0 bases from V and 5 bases from J, the junction contained 10 bases not matched to a gene. The CDR3 length is 17 residues. The CDR3 DNA reads as TGTGCCAGCAGCTTGGCGGCTAGCGGGAGTATACGGGAGACCCAGTACTTC. Amino acid sequence: CASSLAASGSIRETQYF.

The CDR3 DNA is TGCAGCGTTGTTTATCAGGGTAACACCGGGGAGCTGTTTTTT. This codes for CSVVYQGNTGELFF. The rearrangement uses TRBV29-1 and TRBJ2-2; tentatively, D is TRBD1 (5 bases). Germline assignment: CDR1 SQVTM and CDR2 ANQGSEA. Between the trimmed V and J ends, which lost 4 bases and 2 bases, there was a span of 11 bases. CDR3 length: 14 amino acids.

The J gene is TRBJ2-7, the V gene TRBV20-1; maybe TRBD2 (6 bases). The CDR3 consists of 11 residues. CDR1 and CDR2 from the germline V gene are DFQATT and SNEGSKA (reference sequence). Here the CDR3 DNA reads TGCAGCAAACGACTAGGTTTAGAGCAGTACTTC. Translating it yields CSKRLGLEQYF.

The genes are TRBV7-8 and TRBJ2-3; no reliable D call. Germline V gene sequence: CDR1 SGHVS, CDR2 FQNEAQ. Deletions cut 5 bases from V and 5 bases from J, with 17 bases between. The CDR3 is made up of 15 amino acids. The CDR3 here is CASSPLTSSGDTQYF. The DNA for the CDR3 is TGTGCCAGCAGCCCACTAACGTCCTCTGGAGATACGCAGTATTTT. The full variable domain, with the rest looked up from reference TRBV7-8 and TRBJ2-3, is GAGVSQSPRYKVAKRGQDVALRCDPISGHVSLFWYQQALGQGPEFLTYFQNEAQLDKSGLPSDRFFAERPEGSVSTLKIQRTQQEDSAVYLCASSPLTSSGDTQYFGPGTRLTVL.

The chain employs TRBV2 and TRBJ2-1; 7 bases are shared with TRBD2. Germline V gene data show CDR1 as SNHLY and CDR2 as FYNNEI. After removal of 3 bases from V and 7 bases from J, the junction contained 9 bases not matched to a gene. CDR3 size: 15 residues. CDR3 protein: CASSEVYGRLNEQFF. DNA for the CDR3: TGTGCCAGCAGTGAGGTTTACGGGAGGTTGAATGAGCAGTTCTTC.

The rearrangement joins TRBV2 to TRBJ2-3; D unresolved. V lost 6 bases and J 2 bases, leaving 3 bases between the germline ends. The CDR3 extends over 11 amino acids. Germline loops: CDR1 SNHLY, CDR2 FYNNEI. CDR3 in DNA: TGTGCCAGCAGGGACACAGATACGCAGTATTTT. As protein: CASRDTDTQYF.

The V gene is TRBV6-5, the J gene TRBJ1-2; perhaps TRBD1 as D (5 bases). Trimming took 5 bases from V and 7 from J, leaving 14 bases between them. Per germline, CDR1 MNHEY and CDR2 SVGAGI. The CDR3 spans 13 residues. DNA for the CDR3: TGTGCCAGCAGTGTCGACAGTGCCCGTGGCTACACCTTC. It specifies CASSVDSARGYTF.

This chain links TRBV7-9 with TRBJ2-1; D unclear. Trimming shortened V by 2 bases and J by 0 bases, and 14 bases separated the two germline ends. Germline CDR1 SEHNR, CDR2 FQNEAQ (reference sequence). The CDR3 runs 17 residues. CDR3 region: CASSLIRGPSSYNEQFF. The CDR3 DNA is TGTGCCAGCAGCTTAATCCGTGGCCCAAGCTCCTACAATGAGCAGTTCTTC.

This chain uses TRBV27 with TRBJ2-1, with a tentative D call TRBD2 (5 bases). This CDR3 spans 15 amino acids. Germline V gene sequence: CDR1 MNHEY, CDR2 SMNVEV (reference sequence). V was trimmed by 8 bases and J by 2 bases, leaving 16 bases between them. The CDR3 DNA is TGTGCCAGCCTCTGGCGTCCGGGGACCTACAATGAGCAGTTCTTC. Residues: CASLWRPGTYNEQFF.

The chain carries TRBV6-5 and TRBJ2-7, with D hard to call. Trimming removed 8 bases at V and 0 bases at J, with 8 bases between. The CDR3 covers 12 residues. Germline CDR1 is MNHEY and CDR2 is SVGAGI. This chain's CDR3 is CASSKDSYEQYF. Here the CDR3 DNA reads TGTGCCAGCTCTAAGGACTCCTACGAGCAGTACTTC.

The rearrangement links TRBV6-5 to TRBJ1-5; TRBD1 agrees at 9 bases. The junction had 7 bases not matched to a gene; V was cut back by 6 bases and J by 4 bases. The CDR3 covers 15 residues. The germline V gene has CDR1 MNHEY and CDR2 SVGAGI. The CDR3 loop is CASRDLDRGNQPQHF. Here the CDR3 DNA reads TGTGCCAGCAGGGACCTGGACAGGGGAAATCAGCCCCAGCATTTT.

The chain is built from TRBV15 and TRBJ2-7; D possibly corresponds to TRBD2 (6 bases). Trimming cost V 1 base and J 4 bases, with 14 bases left between them. This CDR3 comprises 15 residues. Germline values: CDR1 LNHNV, CDR2 YYDKDF (reference sequence). CDR3 sequence (DNA): TGTGCCACCAGCAGAGTACAGGAGGGGACTTACGAGCAGTACTTC. This encodes CATSRVQEGTYEQYF.